This entry lists 25 T cell receptor beta chains sequenced from one sample in a study of CD8 T cells in Susac syndrome. RNA totalling about 0.45 to 1 ug underwent reverse transcription with random hexamers. TCRdb re-analysed the immunoSEQ multiplex PCR reads in MiXCR, keeping a single row per CDR3 protein. This table has approximately 100,000 distinct CDR3 sequences, approximately 93% appearing once. Sequencing input: CD8+ T cells from PBMCs. The receptors come from a human donor with Susac syndrome.

This clonotype was recorded once. V usage is TRBV3-1 and J usage is TRBJ2-3, with D hard to call. The CDR3 covers 9 residues. V lost 8 bases and J 9 bases, leaving 6 bases between the germline ends. From germline, CDR1 is LGHDT and CDR2 YNNKEL (reference sequence). CDR3 sequence (DNA): TGTGCCAGCCGAAGGACGCAGTATTTT. Translated: CASRRTQYF.

The chain has TRBV4-1 and TRBJ2-5, with D perhaps TRBD2 (5 bases). The CDR3 is 15 residues long. Germline V lookup: CDR1 MGHRA, CDR2 YSYEKL. V was pared by 1 base and J by 5 bases, with 14 bases between. CDR3 in DNA: TGCGCCAGCAGCCAAGCCCCGCTTCCGGGGGAGACCCAGTACTTC. It encodes CASSQAPLPGETQYF.

V is TRBV27 and J is TRBJ2-5; D might be TRBD1 (5 bases). Between the trimmed V and J ends, which lost 4 bases and 9 bases, there was a span of 12 bases. Germline V gene data show CDR1 as MNHEY and CDR2 as SMNVEV (reference sequence). The CDR3 is made up of 12 amino acids. Written as DNA, the CDR3 is TGTGCCAGCAGTTCCTATGAAGGGGCCCAGTACTTC. It specifies CASSSYEGAQYF.

The chain recombines TRBV7-2 with TRBJ2-3, with 8 bases lining up with TRBD2. The CDR3 has 15 amino acids. V shed 6 bases, J shed 0 bases, and the junction held 5 bases outside the gene matches. Germline-derived CDR1 and CDR2 are SGHTA and FQGNSA. The CDR3 spells CASSFGGASTDTQYF. CDR3 coding DNA: TGTGCCAGCAGTTTCGGGGGGGCTAGCACAGATACGCAGTATTTT.

This clonotype has more than one count but fewer than ten. The CDR3 spells CASSVAGAQETQYF. The DNA for the CDR3 is TGTGCCAGCAGCGTAGCCGGGGCGCAAGAGACCCAGTACTTC. The gene calls are TRBV9 and TRBJ2-5, with D perhaps TRBD1 or TRBD2 (5 bases each). CDR1 is SGDLS, CDR2 YYNGEE, per germline. The CDR3 length is 14 residues. The V gene lost 0 bases and the J gene lost 2 bases, with 8 bases spanning the gap.

The chain uses TRBV7-8 and TRBJ2-5; 9 bases are shared with TRBD2. The length of the CDR3 is 20 residues. Germline CDR1 SGHVS, CDR2 FQNEAQ. V was pared by 5 bases and J by 4 bases, with 23 bases of the junction left unmatched. CDR3 nucleotide sequence: TGTGCCAGCAGCCCTTACGTCCCAATGGTAGCGGGGGCCAGGGGAGAGACCCAGTACTTC. It is translated as CASSPYVPMVAGARGETQYF.

The chain employs TRBV20-1 and TRBJ2-1; D is perhaps TRBD2 (7 bases). CDR1 and CDR2 (germline): DFQATT, SNEGSKA (reference sequence). CDR3 length: 15 amino acids. V shed 0 bases and J shed 10 bases, with 19 bases lying between them. The CDR3 region has the DNA TGCAGTGCTAGAGATCTGGGGGGGGGCCCTTGGGAGCAGTTCTTC. Translated: CSARDLGGGPWEQFF.

The rearrangement uses TRBV20-1 and TRBJ1-2; possibly TRBD1 for D (5 bases). The V gene's germline CDR1 is DFQATT and CDR2 SNEGSKA (reference sequence). V gave up 0 bases and J gave up 1 base, with 6 bases separating them. This CDR3 comprises 13 residues. Here the CDR3 reads CSARDGGNYGYTF. The CDR3 DNA is TGCAGTGCTAGAGATGGGGGTAACTATGGCTACACCTTC.

The chain has TRBV9 and TRBJ1-6, with unresolved D. CDR3 length equals 13 residues. CDR1 SGDLS and CDR2 YYNGEE come from the germline V gene. Trimming pared 0 bases from V and 11 bases from J, leaving 9 bases between. The CDR3: CASSVGVRPPLHF. CDR3 nucleotides: TGTGCCAGCAGCGTAGGGGTGAGGCCACCCCTCCACTTT.

The table lists this clonotype with a count of one. The V and J genes are TRBV29-1 and TRBJ2-2; TRBD1 might be the D (5 bases). The CDR3 extends over 17 amino acids. Germline assignment: CDR1 SQVTM and CDR2 ANQGSEA. With 4 bases removed from V and 0 bases from J, the gap between germline ends came to 18 bases. CDR3 in DNA: TGCAGCGTTGTTTGGGTCGACGGACAACCGAACACCGGGGAGCTGTTTTTT. Translation gives CSVVWVDGQPNTGELFF.

This chain joins TRBV4-1 and TRBJ1-5, with 12 bases aligning to TRBD1. Germline V gene sequence: CDR1 MGHRA, CDR2 YSYEKL. The CDR3 loop spans 17 amino acids. Germline trimming cut 4 bases from V and 6 bases from J; bases unmatched to any gene: 10. CDR3 region: CASSLRETGQGAQPQHF. The CDR3 DNA is TGCGCCAGCAGCCTTAGGGAGACGGGACAGGGGGCTCAGCCCCAGCATTTT.

The rearrangement joins TRBV29-1 to TRBJ2-4; D might be TRBD1 (6 bases). Looked up from germline, CDR1 is SQVTM and CDR2 is ANQGSEA. Trimming cost V 4 bases and J 6 bases, with 16 bases left between them. This CDR3 comprises 14 residues. CDR3 sequence reads: CSVVGQGMGNIQYF. The CDR3 DNA sequence: TGCAGCGTTGTGGGGCAGGGGATGGGAAACATTCAGTACTTC.

This chain uses TRBV24-1 with TRBJ2-5; D unclear. Trimming pared 3 bases from V and 0 bases from J, leaving 4 bases between. CDR3 length equals 13 residues. CDR1 and CDR2 (germline): KGHDR, SFDVKD. The CDR3 spells CATSDADQETQYF. The CDR3 nucleotides read TGTGCCACCAGTGATGCCGACCAAGAGACCCAGTACTTC.

The rearrangement links TRBV5-4 to TRBJ1-2; TRBD1 matches at 7 bases. There are 12 residues in the CDR3. Germline CDR1 and CDR2: SGHNT and YYREEE (reference sequence). V lost 3 bases, J lost 7 bases, and 3 bases stayed unmatched. CDR3 in amino acids: CASSSTGSGYTF. The CDR3 region has the DNA TGTGCCAGCAGCTCGACAGGGTCTGGCTACACCTTC. The full variable domain, rest sourced from reference TRBV5-4 and TRBJ1-2, is ETGVTQSPTHLIKTRGQQVTLRCSSQSGHNTVSWYQQALGQGPQFIFQYYREEENGRGNFPPRFSGLQFPNYSSELNVNALELDDSALYLCASSSTGSGYTFGSGTRLTVV.

CDR3 in amino acids: CSTLDNEQFF. CDR3 sequence (DNA): TGCAGTACCCTGGACAATGAGCAGTTCTTC. V and J are TRBV20-1 and TRBJ2-1; no firm D call. V was cut by 8 bases and J by 5 bases, with 7 bases left in between. Germline V gives CDR1 DFQATT, CDR2 SNEGSKA (reference sequence). This CDR3 is built from 10 residues.

The chain recombines TRBV24-1 with TRBJ2-3, with 9 bases fitting TRBD1. V lost 9 bases to trimming and J lost 2 bases; unmatched junction nucleotides: 11. From germline, CDR1 is KGHDR and CDR2 SFDVKD. The CDR3 has 16 amino acids. CDR3: CATSTPRQGVTDTQYF. As DNA, the CDR3 is TGTGCCACCTCCACTCCCCGACAGGGGGTCACAGATACGCAGTATTTT.

The genes are TRBV5-4 and TRBJ2-1, with TRBD2 matching over 10 bases. The CDR3 spans 16 residues. The germline CDR1 and CDR2 sequences are SGHNT and YYREEE (reference sequence). V lost 4 bases and J lost 10; bases outside the gene matches: 14. The CDR3 spells CASSPWTSGASLEQFF. The CDR3, as DNA: TGTGCCAGCAGCCCTTGGACTAGCGGCGCCTCATTGGAGCAGTTCTTC. Using reference TRBV5-4 and TRBJ2-1 for the parts outside the CDR3, the full variable domain is ETGVTQSPTHLIKTRGQQVTLRCSSQSGHNTVSWYQQALGQGPQFIFQYYREEENGRGNFPPRFSGLQFPNYSSELNVNALELDDSALYLCASSPWTSGASLEQFFGPGTRLTVL.

The V and J genes are TRBV6-1 and TRBJ2-7, with 9 bases lining up with TRBD1. The ends lost 8 bases at V and 5 bases at J; junction bases unmatched: 7. The CDR3 covers 13 residues. Germline CDR1 is MNHNS and CDR2 is SASEGT. As DNA, the CDR3 is TGTGCCAGCGTCGGGACAGGGCTGAACGAGCAGTACTTC. Translation gives CASVGTGLNEQYF.

The chain recombines TRBV9 with TRBJ2-7; D assignment may be TRBD1 or TRBD2 (6 bases each). This CDR3 comprises 15 residues. Germline CDR1 and CDR2: SGDLS and YYNGEE. V was pared by 3 bases and J by 5 bases, with 18 bases between. CDR3 region: CASSARGDSLHEQYF. As DNA, the CDR3 is TGTGCCAGCAGCGCGAGGGGGGACTCCCTCCACGAGCAGTACTTC. Full variable domain (outside the CDR3, taken from reference TRBV9 and TRBJ2-7): DSGVTQTPKHLITATGQRVTLRCSPRSGDLSVYWYQQSLDQGLQFLIQYYNGEERAKGNILERFSAQQFPDLHSELNLSSLELGDSALYFCASSARGDSLHEQYFGPGTRLTVT.

Only a few counts were recorded for this clonotype. This rearrangement joins TRBV9 to TRBJ2-7; 7 bases fit TRBD2. The CDR3 has 14 amino acids. CDR1 is SGDLS, CDR2 YYNGEE, per germline. The J segment lost 2 bases and the V segment lost 0 bases, leaving 2 bases of the junction unmatched. CDR3 in amino acids: CASSVDGGAYEQYF. CDR3 nucleotides: TGTGCCAGCAGCGTAGATGGGGGGGCCTACGAGCAGTACTTC.

The chain employs TRBV6-5 and TRBJ2-7, with no clear D. This CDR3 spans 12 amino acids. The V gene's germline CDR1 is MNHEY and CDR2 SVGAGI. The V gene lost 4 bases and the J gene lost 3 bases, with 7 bases spanning the gap. In DNA form, the CDR3 reads TGTGCCAGCAGTTCTCCGGGCTACGAGCAGTACTTC. Its translation is CASSSPGYEQYF.

The gene calls are TRBV7-8 and TRBJ2-2; 10 nucleotides align to TRBD2. V dropped 4 bases and J dropped 1; count of bases not matched to a gene: 6. CDR1 and CDR2 from the germline V gene are SGHVS and FQNEAQ. This CDR3 has 17 residues. Here the CDR3 reads CASSSPRTSGNTGELFF. DNA for the CDR3: TGTGCCAGCAGCTCCCCCCGGACTAGCGGGAACACCGGGGAGCTGTTTTTT.

J is TRBJ2-5 and V is TRBV6-6; 7 bases line up with TRBD1. CDR1 MNHNY and CDR2 SVGAGI come from the germline V gene (reference sequence). V gave up 6 bases and J gave up 7 bases; unmatched junction bases: 11. This CDR3 is built from 14 residues. CDR3 sequence reads: CASSTDRPLGTQYF. In DNA, the CDR3 is TGTGCCAGCAGCACGGACAGGCCACTAGGGACCCAGTACTTC.

The gene calls are TRBV2 and TRBJ1-5, with D possibly TRBD1 on 6 matching bases. V was clipped by 2 bases and J by 7 bases, with 15 bases between them. The V gene's germline CDR1 is SNHLY and CDR2 FYNNEI. The CDR3 length is 15 residues. Here the CDR3 reads CASSETGQVDQPQHF. The CDR3, as DNA: TGTGCCAGCAGTGAAACGGGACAAGTGGACCAGCCCCAGCATTTT.

This clonotype was picked up one time. The V gene is TRBV6-6, the J gene TRBJ2-4; weak D call: TRBD2 (5 bases). Germline V gives CDR1 MNHNY, CDR2 SVGAGI (reference sequence). The V and J ends lost 0 bases and 0 bases respectively, with 9 bases between them. CDR3 length: 16 residues. CDR3: CASSYSDGGAKNIQYF. In nucleotides, the CDR3 is TGTGCCAGCAGTTACTCGGACGGAGGAGCCAAAAACATTCAGTACTTC.